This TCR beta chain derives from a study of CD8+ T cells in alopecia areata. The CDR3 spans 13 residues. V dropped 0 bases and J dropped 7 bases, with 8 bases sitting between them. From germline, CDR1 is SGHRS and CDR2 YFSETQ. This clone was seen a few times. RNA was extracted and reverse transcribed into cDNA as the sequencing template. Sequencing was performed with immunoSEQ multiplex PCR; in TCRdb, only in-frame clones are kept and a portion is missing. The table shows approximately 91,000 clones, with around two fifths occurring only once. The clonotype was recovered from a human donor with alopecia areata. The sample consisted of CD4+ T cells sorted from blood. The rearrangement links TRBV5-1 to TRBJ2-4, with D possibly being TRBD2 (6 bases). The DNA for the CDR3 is TGCGCCAGCAGCTTGGATGGAGGGAACATTCAGTACTTC. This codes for CASSLDGGNIQYF.